This T cell receptor (beta chain) was recovered during a study of shared clonotypes between healthy human individuals. Study-wide points: Sequencing depth was predicted to influence how clonotypes are shared among donors. All-four-donor shared clonotypes had higher generation probabilities than non-shared clonotypes did.

Sequenced by immunoSEQ multiplex PCR; TCRdb stores in-frame clones only, minus some. The sample shows about 2.4 million clones, approximately 93% of them seen only once. This clone was recorded only once. The target antigen is unknown. The germline V gene has CDR1 MGHRA and CDR2 YSYEKL. Trimming shortened V by 0 bases and J by 2 bases, and 15 bases separated the two germline ends. The CDR3 covers 17 residues. The sequence was collected from a man aged 18 to 29 in good health. Some clones in this sample may be carry-over from other donors' samples. The chain recombines TRBV4-1 with TRBJ2-3; D unresolved. The source material was naive CD4+ T cells from PBMCs. The subset: CD45RA+ positively selected. DNA of the CDR3: TGCGCCAGCAGCCAAGATCTCGGTCGGGCCCACACAGATACGCAGTATTTT. It encodes CASSQDLGRAHTDTQYF.